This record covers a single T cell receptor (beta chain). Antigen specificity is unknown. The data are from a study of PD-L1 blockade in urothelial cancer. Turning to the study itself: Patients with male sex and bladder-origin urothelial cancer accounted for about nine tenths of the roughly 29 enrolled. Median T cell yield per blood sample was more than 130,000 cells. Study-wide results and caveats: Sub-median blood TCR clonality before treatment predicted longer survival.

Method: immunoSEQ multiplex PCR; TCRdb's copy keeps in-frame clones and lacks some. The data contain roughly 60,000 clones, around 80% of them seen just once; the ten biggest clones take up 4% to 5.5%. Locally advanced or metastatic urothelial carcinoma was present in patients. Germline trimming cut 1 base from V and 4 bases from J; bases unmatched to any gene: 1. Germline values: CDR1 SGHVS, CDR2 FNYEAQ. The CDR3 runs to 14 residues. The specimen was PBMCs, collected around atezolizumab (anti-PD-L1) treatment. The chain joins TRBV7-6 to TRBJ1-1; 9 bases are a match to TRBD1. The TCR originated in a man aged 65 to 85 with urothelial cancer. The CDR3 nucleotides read TGTGCCAGCAGCTTAGGGACAGGGGTCACTGAAGCTTTCTTT. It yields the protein CASSLGTGVTEAFF.